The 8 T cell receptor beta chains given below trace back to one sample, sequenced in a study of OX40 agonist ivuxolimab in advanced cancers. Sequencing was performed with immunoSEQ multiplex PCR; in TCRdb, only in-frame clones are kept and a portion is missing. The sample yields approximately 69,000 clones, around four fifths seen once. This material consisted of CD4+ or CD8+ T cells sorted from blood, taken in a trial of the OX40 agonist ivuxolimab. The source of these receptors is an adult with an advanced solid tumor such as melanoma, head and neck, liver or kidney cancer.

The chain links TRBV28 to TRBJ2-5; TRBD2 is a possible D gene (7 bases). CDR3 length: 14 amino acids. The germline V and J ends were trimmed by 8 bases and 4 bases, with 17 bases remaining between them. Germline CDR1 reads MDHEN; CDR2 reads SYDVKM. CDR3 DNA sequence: TGTGCCAGCGCTAAAGGGGGGGATGGAGAGACCCAGTACTTC. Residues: CASAKGGDGETQYF. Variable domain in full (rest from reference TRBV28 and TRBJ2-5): DVKVTQSSRYLVKRTGEKVFLECVQDMDHENMFWYRQDPGLGLRLIYFSYDVKMKEKGDIPEGYSVSREKKERFSLILESASTNQTSMYLCASAKGGDGETQYFGPGTRLLVL.

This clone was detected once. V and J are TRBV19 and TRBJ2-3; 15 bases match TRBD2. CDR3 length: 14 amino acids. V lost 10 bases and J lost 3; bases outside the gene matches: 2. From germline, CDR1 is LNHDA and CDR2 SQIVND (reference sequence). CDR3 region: CATGTSGGTDTQYF. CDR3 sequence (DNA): TGTGCCACCGGGACTAGCGGGGGGACAGATACGCAGTATTTT. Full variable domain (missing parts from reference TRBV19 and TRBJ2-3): DGGITQSPKYLFRKEGQNVTLSCEQNLNHDAMYWYRQDPGQGLRLIYYSQIVNDFQKGDIAEGYSVSREKKESFPLTVTSAQKNPTAFYLCATGTSGGTDTQYFGPGTRLTVL.

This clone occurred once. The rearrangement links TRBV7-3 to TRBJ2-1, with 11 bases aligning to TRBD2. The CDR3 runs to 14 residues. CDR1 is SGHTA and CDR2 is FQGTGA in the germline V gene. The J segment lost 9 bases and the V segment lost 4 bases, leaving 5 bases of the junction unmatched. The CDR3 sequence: CASSSSGRRSEQFF. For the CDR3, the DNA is TGTGCCAGCAGCTCTAGCGGGAGGAGGTCTGAGCAGTTCTTC.

The CDR3 bases are TGTGCCAGCAGCTTGATTCTAGGGGGTGCTTTCAATGAGCAGTTCTTC. It specifies CASSLILGGAFNEQFF. This chain links TRBV14 with TRBJ2-1, with D perhaps matching TRBD1 (6 bases). Deletions cut 5 bases from V and 6 bases from J, with 20 bases between. The germline V gene encodes CDR1 SGHDN and CDR2 FVKESK. The CDR3 spans 16 residues.

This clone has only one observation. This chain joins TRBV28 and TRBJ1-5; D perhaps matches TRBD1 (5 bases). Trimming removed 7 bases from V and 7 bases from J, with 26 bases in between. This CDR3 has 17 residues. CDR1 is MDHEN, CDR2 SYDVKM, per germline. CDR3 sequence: CASNKLDTREFGQPQHF. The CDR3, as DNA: TGTGCCAGCAACAAACTCGATACCAGGGAGTTCGGGCAGCCCCAGCATTTT. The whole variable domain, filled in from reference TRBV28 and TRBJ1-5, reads DVKVTQSSRYLVKRTGEKVFLECVQDMDHENMFWYRQDPGLGLRLIYFSYDVKMKEKGDIPEGYSVSREKKERFSLILESASTNQTSMYLCASNKLDTREFGQPQHFGDGTRLSIL.

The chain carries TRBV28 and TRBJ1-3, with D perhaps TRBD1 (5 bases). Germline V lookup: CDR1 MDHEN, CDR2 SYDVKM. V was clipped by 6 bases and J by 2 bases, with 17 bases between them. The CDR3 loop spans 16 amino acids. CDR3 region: CASRFPGRGPGNTIYF. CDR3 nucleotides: TGTGCCAGCAGGTTTCCGGGACGAGGGCCTGGAAACACCATATATTTT.

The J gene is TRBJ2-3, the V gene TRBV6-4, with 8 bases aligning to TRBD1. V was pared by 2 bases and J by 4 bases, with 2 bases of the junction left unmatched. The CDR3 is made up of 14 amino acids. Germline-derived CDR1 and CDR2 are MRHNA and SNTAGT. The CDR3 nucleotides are TGTGCCAGCAGTGACGGGACAGGTTCAGATACGCAGTATTTT. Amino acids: CASSDGTGSDTQYF.

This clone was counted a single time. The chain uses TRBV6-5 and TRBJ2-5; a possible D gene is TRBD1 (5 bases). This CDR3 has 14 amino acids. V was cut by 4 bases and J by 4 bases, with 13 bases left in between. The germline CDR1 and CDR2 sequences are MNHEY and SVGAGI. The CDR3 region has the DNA TGTGCCAGCAGTTGGCAGGGTCTAGGAGAGACCCAGTACTTC. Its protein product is CASSWQGLGETQYF.